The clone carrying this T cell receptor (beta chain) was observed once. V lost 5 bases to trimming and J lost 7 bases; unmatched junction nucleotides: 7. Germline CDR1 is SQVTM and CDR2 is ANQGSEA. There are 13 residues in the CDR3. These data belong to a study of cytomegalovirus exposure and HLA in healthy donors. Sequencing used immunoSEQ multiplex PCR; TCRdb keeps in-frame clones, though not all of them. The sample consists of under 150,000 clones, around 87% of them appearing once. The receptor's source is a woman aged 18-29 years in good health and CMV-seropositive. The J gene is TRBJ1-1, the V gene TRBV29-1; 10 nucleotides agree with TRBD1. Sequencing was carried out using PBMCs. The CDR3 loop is CSVSWTGGNEAFF. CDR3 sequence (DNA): TGCAGCGTTTCTTGGACAGGGGGAAATGAAGCTTTCTTT.